Each of the 24 T cell receptor beta chains below was sequenced from the same sample in a study of T cell responses to AZD1222 COVID-19 vaccine. TCRdb keeps only in-frame clones here, not all; method: immunoSEQ multiplex PCR. The table records around 140,000 clones, 92% of them present only once. The sequencing here drew on peripheral blood, taken 28 days after the second AZD1222 dose. The receptors originated from an adult who received the AZD1222 COVID-19 vaccine.

This chain joins TRBV7-2 and TRBJ2-5; tentatively, D is TRBD1 or TRBD2 (6 bases each). V was clipped by 5 bases and J by 5 bases, with 15 bases between them. The length of the CDR3 is 14 residues. CDR1 and CDR2 from the germline V gene are SGHTA and FQGNSA. The CDR3 DNA is TGTGCCAGCAGCACAGGGACTCTTCCGGAGACCCAGTACTTC. As protein: CASSTGTLPETQYF.

The chain is built from TRBV18 and TRBJ1-1, with D unclear. The V gene's germline CDR1 is KGHSH and CDR2 LQKENI. Trimming pared 2 bases from V and 0 bases from J, leaving 4 bases between. CDR3 size: 13 residues. Here the CDR3 reads CASSPTMNTEAFF. The CDR3 DNA sequence: TGTGCCAGCTCACCAACAATGAACACTGAAGCTTTCTTT.

J is TRBJ2-7 and V is TRBV6-5; 7 positions agree with TRBD1. The CDR3 is 15 amino acids. Trimming at V came to 9 bases and at J to 3 bases, leaving 14 bases not matched to a gene. From germline, CDR1 is MNHEY and CDR2 SVGAGI. The CDR3 coding sequence is TGTGCCAGTACTCCCCTCCGGGACAGTAACTACGAGCAGTACTTC. It is translated as CASTPLRDSNYEQYF.

The chain links TRBV2 to TRBJ2-5, with 15 bases lining up with TRBD2. CDR3 length: 18 residues. V gave up 6 bases and J gave up 5 bases; unmatched junction bases: 13. Looked up from germline, CDR1 is SNHLY and CDR2 is FYNNEI. CDR3 region: CASSHHPGLAGGHETQYF. DNA for the CDR3: TGTGCCAGCAGCCACCATCCCGGACTAGCGGGAGGGCACGAGACCCAGTACTTC.

The chain couples TRBV7-8 to TRBJ1-2; D is undetermined. V was cut by 5 bases and J by 8 bases, with 15 bases left in between. The CDR3 sequence is 13 residues long. Germline V lookup: CDR1 SGHVS, CDR2 FQNEAQ. This chain's CDR3 is CASSHGGPGGYTF. The CDR3 DNA reads TGTGCCAGCAGCCACGGTGGGCCGGGGGGCTACACCTTC.

In this sample, this clone turned up once. The V gene is TRBV5-1, the J gene TRBJ2-7, with 8 bases identical to TRBD1. This CDR3 is 15 amino acids long. Germline V lookup: CDR1 SGHRS, CDR2 YFSETQ. J gave up 2 bases and V 4 bases, and 8 bases lay outside the gene matches. CDR3 in amino acids: CASSPWTGKAYEQYF. The CDR3 DNA is TGCGCCAGCAGCCCCTGGACAGGGAAGGCCTACGAGCAGTACTTC.

This sequence joins TRBV6-5 and TRBJ1-2; no clear D. Trimming shortened V by 6 bases and J by 8 bases, and 16 bases separated the two germline ends. Per the germline V gene, CDR1 is MNHEY and CDR2 is SVGAGI. The CDR3 runs 13 residues. CDR3 residues: CASRREGNFGYTF. The CDR3 bases are TGTGCCAGCAGGCGGGAAGGGAATTTCGGCTACACCTTC.

V and J are TRBV7-2 and TRBJ2-7; TRBD2 agrees at 7 bases. Per the germline V gene, CDR1 is SGHTA and CDR2 is FQGNSA. V lost 4 bases and J lost 0; bases outside the gene matches: 6. The CDR3 contains 15 residues. The CDR3 loop reads CASSSPPGGSYEQYF. In DNA, the CDR3 is TGTGCCAGCAGCTCTCCCCCGGGGGGCTCCTACGAGCAGTACTTC.

V usage is TRBV9 and J usage is TRBJ2-7; 12 bases fit TRBD2. V shed 6 bases and J 5 bases; nucleotides not matched to a gene: 9. The CDR3 covers 15 residues. Per germline, CDR1 SGDLS and CDR2 YYNGEE. CDR3 residues: CASTLAGGPMNEQYF. For the CDR3, the DNA is TGTGCCAGCACTCTAGCGGGAGGGCCTATGAACGAGCAGTACTTC.

The chain links TRBV27 to TRBJ2-7, with TRBD2 identical over 9 bases. V lost 0 bases and J lost 1; bases outside the gene matches: 4. CDR1 is MNHEY, CDR2 SMNVEV, per germline (reference sequence). The CDR3 length is 16 residues. CDR3 protein: CASSLSVLAGSYEQYF. Written as DNA, the CDR3 is TGTGCCAGCAGTTTATCGGTTCTAGCGGGATCCTACGAGCAGTACTTC.

V is TRBV4-3 and J is TRBJ1-2; TRBD1 agrees at 9 bases. The germline CDR1 and CDR2 sequences are LGHNA and YSLEER. Unmatched junction bases numbered 4, after V lost 0 bases and J lost 5 bases. The CDR3 runs to 15 residues. CDR3 in DNA: TGCGCCAGCAGCCAAGAGGACAGGGGAGGATATGGCTACACCTTC. Translation: CASSQEDRGGYGYTF.

This chain's CDR3 is CAWKVLGLNTEAFF. CDR3 DNA sequence: TGTGCCTGGAAAGTGTTGGGACTGAACACTGAAGCTTTCTTT. This sequence joins TRBV30 and TRBJ1-1; D might be TRBD1 (5 bases). The CDR3 runs 14 residues. Deletions cut 4 bases from V and 0 bases from J, with 12 bases between. Germline values: CDR1 GTSNPN, CDR2 SVGIG (reference sequence).

The rearrangement links TRBV30 to TRBJ2-2; D remains ambiguous. V lost 3 bases and J lost 6, with 5 bases in between. The V gene's germline CDR1 is GTSNPN and CDR2 SVGIG (reference sequence). The CDR3 length is 11 residues. The CDR3 DNA follows: TGTGCCTGGAGCCGCCCCGGGGAGCTGTTTTTT. This translates into CAWSRPGELFF.

The chain couples TRBV7-2 to TRBJ2-7; 7 bases line up with TRBD1. V lost 2 bases and J lost 1; bases outside the gene matches: 5. This CDR3 is built from 15 residues. In germline, CDR1 is SGHTA, CDR2 FQGNSA. CDR3 nucleotides: TGTGCCAGCAGCTTATGGGACAGAATTTCCTACGAGCAGTACTTC. Translating gives CASSLWDRISYEQYF.

This chain connects TRBV28 to TRBJ2-7, with TRBD1 matching over 8 bases. The length of the CDR3 is 12 residues. V was clipped by 6 bases and J by 7 bases; unmatched bases: 5. The V gene's germline CDR1 is MDHEN and CDR2 SYDVKM. CDR3 region: CASSGQGGEQYF. CDR3 bases: TGTGCCAGCAGCGGACAGGGCGGAGAGCAGTACTTC.

This sequence joins TRBV6-5 and TRBJ2-6; D possibly corresponds to TRBD2 (5 bases). V shed 4 bases and J shed 0 bases, with 10 bases lying between them. Germline CDR1 reads MNHEY; CDR2 reads SVGAGI. This CDR3 is built from 16 residues. The CDR3 protein is CASSSRRDSGANVLTF. CDR3 nucleotide sequence: TGTGCCAGCAGTTCCCGCCGGGACTCTGGGGCCAACGTCCTGACTTTC.

The gene calls are TRBV7-9 and TRBJ1-2; tentative D call: TRBD1 (6 bases). Germline CDR1 reads SEHNR; CDR2 reads FQNEAQ (reference sequence). The CDR3 has 13 residues. Trimming pared 1 base from V and 3 bases from J, leaving 6 bases between. The CDR3 here is CASSLDRDYGYTF. The DNA of the CDR3 is TGTGCCAGCAGCTTAGACAGGGACTATGGCTACACCTTC.

A few counts support this clone. The chain recombines TRBV7-2 with TRBJ1-2, with 12 bases matching TRBD1. CDR3 size: 14 residues. Looked up from germline, CDR1 is SGHTA and CDR2 is FQGNSA. The J segment lost 4 bases and the V segment lost 8 bases, leaving 5 bases of the junction unmatched. The CDR3 DNA is TGTGCCAGCCGACCGGGACAGGGGGCCTATGGCTACACCTTC. Amino acid sequence: CASRPGQGAYGYTF. Based on the CDR3 plus reference TRBV7-2 and TRBJ1-2, the full variable domain is GAGVSQSPSNKVTEKGKDVELRCDPISGHTALYWYRQSLGQGLEFLIYFQGNSAPDKSGLPSDRFSAERTGGSVSTLTIQRTQQEDSAVYLCASRPGQGAYGYTFGSGTRLTVV.

The gene calls are TRBV12-3 or TRBV12-4 and TRBJ1-6; no definite D call. The CDR3 has 13 residues. V shed 5 bases and J shed 9 bases, with 11 bases lying between them. The CDR3 here is CASSLQGRSPLHF. In nucleotides, the CDR3 is TGTGCCAGCAGTCTTCAAGGGCGTTCACCCCTCCACTTT.

This clone has a single count. The chain has TRBV28 and TRBJ1-2; TRBD1 aligns across 8 bases. Germline V lookup: CDR1 MDHEN, CDR2 SYDVKM. V trimming: 2 bases; J trimming: 4 bases; junction bases outside the gene matches: 3. This CDR3 is built from 14 residues. CDR3 nucleotide sequence: TGTGCCAGCAGTTTAACCGGGACAGGCTATGGCTACACCTTC. It translates to CASSLTGTGYGYTF.

The V call is TRBV5-8, the J call TRBJ2-5; 11 bases match TRBD1. The J segment lost 6 bases and the V segment lost 4 bases, leaving 8 bases of the junction unmatched. Germline CDR1 is SGHTS and CDR2 is YDEGEE. The length of the CDR3 is 15 residues. CDR3 nucleotides: TGTGCCAGCAGCACCCGGACAGGGGGCCCGAAGACCCAGTACTTC. Protein: CASSTRTGGPKTQYF.

The genes are TRBV9 and TRBJ2-5; TRBD2 might be the D (7 bases). CDR1 SGDLS and CDR2 YYNGEE come from the germline V gene. Trimming took off 4 bases at V and 1 base at J, with 26 bases between the two ends. The CDR3 totals 19 residues. CDR3 nucleotide sequence: TGTGCCAGCAGCCCTAGGGGGGCGGGAGAGGTGGGATCCCAAGAGACCCAGTACTTC. Translating it yields CASSPRGAGEVGSQETQYF.

This clone has only a few counts. V is TRBV28 and J is TRBJ1-2; 7 nucleotides line up with TRBD1. Trimming at V came to 4 bases and at J to 8 bases, leaving 13 bases not matched to a gene. Germline lookup yields CDR1 MDHEN and CDR2 SYDVKM. The CDR3 is made up of 15 amino acids. The CDR3 spells CASSSPSPGGWGYTF. DNA of the CDR3: TGTGCCAGCAGTTCTCCCTCGCCAGGGGGATGGGGCTACACCTTC.

The J gene is TRBJ1-1, the V gene TRBV14; tentatively, D is TRBD1 (6 bases). Germline V gene lookup returns CDR1 SGHDN and CDR2 FVKESK. The CDR3 is 14 residues long. V dropped 1 base and J dropped 3 bases, with 9 bases sitting between them. CDR3 DNA: TGTGCCAGCAGCCAAGTCGGGGGCTACACTGAAGCTTTCTTT. Protein: CASSQVGGYTEAFF. The whole variable domain, remainder taken from reference TRBV14 and TRBJ1-1, is EAGVTQFPSHSVIEKGQTVTLRCDPISGHDNLYWYRRVMGKEIKFLLHFVKESKQDESGMPNNRFLAERTGGTYSTLKVQPAELEDSGVYFCASSQVGGYTEAFFGQGTRLTVV.